Listed below are T cell receptor beta chains from one sample, sequenced in a study of T cells in Graves' hyperthyroidism and ophthalmopathy. TCRdb reprocessed the multiplex PCR reads with MiXCR, giving one entry per CDR3 protein. The sample records hundreds of thousands of distinct CDR3 sequences, roughly 14% being singletons. The source material was blood. Receptors originate from a woman aged 40-49 years with Graves' ophthalmopathy. CDR3s include the opening cysteine and the closing phenylalanine or tryptophan. The D gene is left open where the match is weak. Not all rows give a size; the values are once, few, many and, for expanded clones, a class.

>TRBD1|TRBJ2-2|16|TRBV12-3/TRBV12-4|many
TGTGCCAGCAGTCCGGGGGACAGGCCGAACACCGGGGAGCTGTTTTTT
CASSPGDRPNTGELFF
>NA|TRBJ1-1|13|TRBV6-5|many
TGTGCCAGCAGTAGGCGGGATTTGACTGAAGCTTTCTTT
CASSRRDLTEAFF
>NA|TRBJ1-1|15|TRBV18|few
TGTGCCAGCTCACCACTTCTTCAGCGCAACACTGAAGCTTTCTTT
CASSPLLQRNTEAFF
>NA|TRBJ2-5|12|TRBV15|many
TGTGCCACCTCAAGGAGTGGAGAGACCCAGTACTTC
CATSRSGETQYF
>NA|TRBJ2-7|10|TRBV28|many
TGTGCCAGCAGTGATAACGAGCAGTACTTC
CASSDNEQYF
>NA|TRBJ1-1|17|TRBV7-3|few
TGTGCCAGCAGCTTAATTCCCGGGAAAACGGAGAACACTGAAGCTTTCTTT
CASSLIPGKTENTEAFF
>NA|TRBJ2-5|14|TRBV25-1|many
TGTGCCAGCAGTGAATACACAGAGGTGGAGACCCAGTACTTC
CASSEYTEVETQYF
>NA|TRBJ2-7|15|TRBV18|few
TGTGCCAGCTCACCTTTCCAGGGGAGCTCCTACGAGCAGTACTTC
CASSPFQGSSYEQYF
>TRBD1|TRBJ2-7|15|TRBV6-2/TRBV6-3|many
TGTGCCACGCGCAATTTGGGACAGGTCTCCTACGAGCAGTACTTC
CATRNLGQVSYEQYF
>NA|TRBJ2-1|16|TRBV28|many
TGTGCCAGCAGTTTCCAGCTATCGAGCTCCTACAATGAGCAGTTCTTC
CASSFQLSSSYNEQFF
>NA|TRBJ2-7|13|TRBV28|few
TGTGCCAGCAGTTCACAGCCCACGGTGGTGCAGTACTTC
CASSSQPTVVQYF
>TRBD1|TRBJ2-5|17|TRBV4-2|many
TGTGCCAGCAGCCCCCACCTAGGGGGCGATTACCAAGAGACCCAGTACTTC
CASSPHLGGDYQETQYF
>TRBD2|TRBJ2-2|19|TRBV3-1|many
TGTGCCAGCAGCCAAGGCGGACTAGCGGGAGGGCCGTTGAACGGGGAGCTGTTTTTT
CASSQGGLAGGPLNGELFF
>NA|TRBJ2-5|15|TRBV29-1|many
TGCAGCGTTGAAAGGCAGGGGGGGGTGGAGGAGACCCAGTACTTC
CSVERQGGVEETQYF
>NA|TRBJ2-2|16|TRBV6-5|few
TGTGCCAGCAGTTACCAGGGAGTGAGGGGCACCGGGGAGCTGTTTTTT
CASSYQGVRGTGELFF
>TRBD2|TRBJ2-3|14|TRBV20-1|few
TGCAGTGCTTCTAAAGCGGGAGGCACAGATACGCAGTATTTT
CSASKAGGTDTQYF
>TRBD2|TRBJ2-5|15|TRBV29-1|many
TGCAGCGTTAGGAGTTCTAGCGGGAGGGGTGAGACCCAGTACTTC
CSVRSSSGRGETQYF
>TRBD1|TRBJ2-7|14|TRBV28|many
TGTGCCAGCAGTCCCGACAGGGGAGGCTACGAGCAGTACTTC
CASSPDRGGYEQYF
>TRBD1|TRBJ1-1|14|TRBV7-8|many
TGTGCCAGCAGCTTAGCTTCCGGGACAGAAGAAGCTTTCTTT
CASSLASGTEEAFF
>NA|TRBJ1-2|12|TRBV28|many
TGTGCCAGCAGTTCCGGGGCCAATGGCTACACCTTC
CASSSGANGYTF
>NA|TRBJ2-7|14|TRBV28|many
TGTGCCAGCAGTCCACCAGGGACTTCCTACGAGCAGTACTTC
CASSPPGTSYEQYF
>NA|TRBJ1-2|14|TRBV7-9|NA
TGTGCCAGCAGCTTAGACACGACTAACTATGGCTACACCTTC
CASSLDTTNYGYTF
>NA|TRBJ2-2|17|TRBV15|many
TGTGCCACCAGCAGAGATCTCGTGCCGGAGGGCACCGGGGAGCTGTTTTTT
CATSRDLVPEGTGELFF
>TRBD2|TRBJ2-2|12|TRBV24-1|many
TGTGCCACCAGTGATTTCGCGGGAGTCCTGTTTTTT
CATSDFAGVLFF
>NA|TRBJ2-4|14|TRBV29-1|many
TGCAGCGTTGAATTCGGGCTAAAAAGGGACATTCAGTACTTC
CSVEFGLKRDIQYF
>TRBD2|TRBJ2-7|16|TRBV28|many
TGTGCCAGCAGTTTAGGGGTTGGCGGGAGGGCCGGCGAGCAGTACTTC
CASSLGVGGRAGEQYF
>NA|TRBJ2-7|13|TRBV5-1|once
TGCGCCAGCAGCTCGGCGGGACTCTACGAGCAGTACTTC
CASSSAGLYEQYF
>NA|TRBJ2-2|12|TRBV29-1|NA
TGCAGCGTTGTTGCTGATACCGGGGAGCTGTTTTTT
CSVVADTGELFF
>NA|TRBJ1-3|16|TRBV28|many
TGTGCCAGCAGTTTATCCGCACAGTCCTCTGGAAACACCATATATTTT
CASSLSAQSSGNTIYF
>NA|TRBJ2-4|16|TRBV19|NA
TGTGCCAGTAGTATAACCCGCGCCGGGAAAAAAAACATTCAGTACTTC
CASSITRAGKKNIQYF
>TRBD1|TRBJ2-5|16|TRBV3-1|NA
TGTGCCAGCAGCCCAGAGACAGGGGGTCACCAAGAGACCCAGTACTTC
CASSPETGGHQETQYF
>NA|TRBJ2-5|15|TRBV11-2|many
TGTGCCAGCAGCTTAGTGGAGGGAAGAAGAGAGACCCAGTACTTC
CASSLVEGRRETQYF
>NA|TRBJ1-1|13|TRBV29-1|NA
TGCAGCGTCCCAGTGGGGGAGAACACTGAAGCTTTCTTT
CSVPVGENTEAFF
>TRBD1|TRBJ1-2|15|TRBV5-1|NA
TGCGCCAGCAGCTCGCACAGGGGACCCATCTATGGCTACACCTTC
CASSSHRGPIYGYTF
>NA|TRBJ2-7|14|TRBV11-2|NA
TGTGCCAGCAGCTTAGACGGGACACAATACGAGCAGTACTTC
CASSLDGTQYEQYF
>NA|TRBJ2-7|13|TRBV7-9|NA
TGTGCCAGCAAGGGGCCGATGGTCTTCGAGCAGTACTTC
CASKGPMVFEQYF
>TRBD2|TRBJ2-7|14|TRBV6-1|NA
TGTGCCAGCAAAAGAAGCGGGACTAGCCACGAGCAGTACTTC
CASKRSGTSHEQYF
>NA|TRBJ1-1|16|TRBV20-1|NA
TGCAGTGCTACCCCGGGGGATAGGGAATTGGACACTGAAGCTTTCTTT
CSATPGDRELDTEAFF
>TRBD1|TRBJ1-2|14|TRBV18|NA
TGTGCCAGCTCCAAGGGACAGGACCTCTATGGCTACACCTTC
CASSKGQDLYGYTF
>TRBD1|TRBJ1-5|14|TRBV6-1|many
TGTGCCAGCAAAACAGGGGCAGGCAATCAGCCCCAGCATTTT
CASKTGAGNQPQHF
>TRBD1|TRBJ2-7|17|TRBV28|many
TGTGCCAGCAGCCTTTTAATGGGGGACAGGGGGGTCTACGAGCAGTACTTC
CASSLLMGDRGVYEQYF
>TRBD1|TRBJ2-7|14|TRBV6-5|many
TGTGCCAGCAGTCGGACAGGGGGGGTCTACGAGCAGTACTTC
CASSRTGGVYEQYF
>NA|TRBJ2-7|16|TRBV12-3/TRBV12-4|NA
TGTGCCAGCAGTTACCTAGGAAGGGACACAACCTACGAGCAGTACTTC
CASSYLGRDTTYEQYF
>TRBD1|TRBJ1-3|17|TRBV2|few
TGTGCCAGCAGTGAAGGGCCCACAGGGGGCGGTGGAAACACCATATATTTT
CASSEGPTGGGGNTIYF
>TRBD1|TRBJ1-2|15|TRBV20-1|many
TGCAGTGCTAGGGAAGGGACAGGGGGTTTCTATGGCTACACCTTC
CSAREGTGGFYGYTF
>TRBD1|TRBJ2-7|16|TRBV2|NA
TGTGCCAGCAGTGACCCACCCAGGACAGGGTTCTACGAGCAGTACTTC
CASSDPPRTGFYEQYF
>NA|TRBJ2-5|13|TRBV9|NA
TGTGCCAGCAGCGTGGGGTCCGGGGCGACCCAGTACTTC
CASSVGSGATQYF
>NA|TRBJ2-5|13|TRBV28|many
TGTGCCAGCAGTTTCGGACAGCAAACAACCCAGTACTTC
CASSFGQQTTQYF
>NA|TRBJ2-7|15|TRBV5-5|many
TGTGCCAGCAGCTCCCCCTCAAAGGAGACCTACGAGCAGTACTTC
CASSSPSKETYEQYF
>TRBD1|TRBJ2-5|13|TRBV2|many
TGTGCCAGCAGTGATTACAGGGGTGAGACCCAGTACTTC
CASSDYRGETQYF
>NA|TRBJ2-2|15|TRBV7-2|NA
TGTGCCAGCAGCTTAGCGTATCAGCCCCCCGGGGAGCTGTTTTTT
CASSLAYQPPGELFF
>NA|TRBJ1-1|16|TRBV5-1|once
TGCGCCAGCAGCTTGGGGGTAATGGCCGGGAAGGGTGAAGCTTTCTTT
CASSLGVMAGKGEAFF
>TRBD1|TRBJ1-5|14|TRBV10-3|many
TGTGCCATCAGTGGGGACAGGGGGAATCAGCCCCAGCATTTT
CAISGDRGNQPQHF
>TRBD2|TRBJ2-5|15|TRBV18|many
TGTGCCAGCTCACCACCGACTAGCGGGAGCCAGACCCAGTACTTC
CASSPPTSGSQTQYF
>NA|TRBJ1-2|16|TRBV12-3/TRBV12-4|few
TGTGCCAGCAGTTTTGTCCCACCCCAGGGGTACTATGGCTACACCTTC
CASSFVPPQGYYGYTF
>NA|TRBJ2-7|18|TRBV11-2|many
TGTGCCAGCACCCTCCGAAGTGCCGGGACGGGGGGCGGCTACGAGCAGTACTTC
CASTLRSAGTGGGYEQYF
>TRBD2|TRBJ2-2|18|TRBV6-2/TRBV6-3|many
TGTGCCACCTTAAGGACTAGCGGGTTATTTCAGAACACCGGGGAGCTGTTTTTT
CATLRTSGLFQNTGELFF
>TRBD1|TRBJ1-2|12|TRBV29-1|NA
TGCAGCGCACCCGACAGGGCCTTTGGCTACACCTTC
CSAPDRAFGYTF